This T cell receptor beta chain is drawn from a study of OX40 agonist ivuxolimab in advanced cancers. Remarks on this clone: Its cognate antigen is unknown.

The cohort excluded patients with autoimmune disease history or systemic immunosuppression. Germline values: CDR1 SGHTA, CDR2 FQGNSA. The V gene lost 2 bases and the J gene lost 2 bases, with 16 bases spanning the gap. The CDR3 runs 16 residues. Broader study findings: Expanded clones were, on average, more numerous in CD8+ T cells than in CD4+.

This table comes from immunoSEQ multiplex PCR, and its TCRdb copy is limited to in-frame clones, with some not included. The data hold 49,000 or so clones, with around 88% observed a single time. The sequence was collected from an adult with an advanced solid tumor such as melanoma, head and neck, liver or kidney cancer. V is TRBV7-2 and J is TRBJ2-7, with a tentative D call TRBD2 (7 bases). The sequencing used CD4+ or CD8+ T cells sorted from blood, collected in a trial of the OX40 agonist ivuxolimab. The CDR3 nucleotides are TGTGCCAGCAGCTTAAGTTTGAGGGAGGGGGCCTACGAGCAGTACTTC. It specifies CASSLSLREGAYEQYF.